The 9 T cell receptor beta chains below were found in one sample sequenced in a study of blood T cell repertoires in COVID-19. The table came from immunoSEQ multiplex PCR; TCRdb's copy has only in-frame clones and leaves some out. The profile shows fewer than 400,000 clones, roughly 85% of them singletons. Sequencing was performed on peripheral blood. The receptors stem from a young woman with acute or convalescent COVID-19.

The chain uses TRBV2 and TRBJ2-4, with TRBD2 matching over 7 bases. The germline V gene has CDR1 SNHLY and CDR2 FYNNEI. V shed 0 bases, J shed 7 bases, and the junction held 6 bases outside the gene matches. This CDR3 region has 15 residues. In nucleotides, the CDR3 is TGTGCCAGCAGTGAAGCAGCGGGGCGGGGGAACATTCAGTACTTC. It yields the protein CASSEAAGRGNIQYF.

The rearrangement joins TRBV29-1 to TRBJ1-4; no clear D gene. V lost 5 bases, J lost 5 bases, and 15 bases lay in between. Germline lookup yields CDR1 SQVTM and CDR2 ANQGSEA. This CDR3 has 14 amino acids. The CDR3 reads CSVHETGGNEKLFF. CDR3 coding DNA: TGCAGCGTTCACGAGACGGGTGGAAATGAAAAACTGTTTTTT. The whole variable domain, filled in from reference TRBV29-1 and TRBJ1-4, reads SAVISQKPSRDICQRGTSLTIQCQVDSQVTMMFWYRQQPGQSLTLIATANQGSEATYESGFVIDKFPISRPNLTFSTLTVSNMSPEDSSIYLCSVHETGGNEKLFFGSGTQLSVL.

The gene calls are TRBV5-1 and TRBJ2-2; tentatively, D is TRBD1 (6 bases). V lost 2 bases, J lost 6 bases, and 14 bases lay in between. Germline CDR1 reads SGHRS; CDR2 reads YFSETQ. The CDR3 consists of 15 residues. As DNA, the CDR3 is TGCGCCAGCAGCTTATGGACAGAGGGGGCCGGGGAGCTGTTTTTT. It codes for CASSLWTEGAGELFF. Full variable domain (missing parts from reference TRBV5-1 and TRBJ2-2): KAGVTQTPRYLIKTRGQQVTLSCSPISGHRSVSWYQQTPGQGLQFLFEYFSETQRNKGNFPGRFSGRQFSNSRSEMNVSTLELGDSALYLCASSLWTEGAGELFFGEGSRLTVL.

This clone was counted ten times or more. Other DNA sequences in the same sample also yield this CDR3. DNA of the CDR3: TGTGCCACCAGTGATCAGACAGGGGCGTACAATGAGCAGTTCTTC. This codes for CATSDQTGAYNEQFF. V is TRBV24-1 and J is TRBJ2-1; 8 positions match TRBD1. Germline V gene sequence: CDR1 KGHDR, CDR2 SFDVKD. After removal of 3 bases from V and 4 bases from J, the junction contained 4 bases not matched to a gene. The CDR3 runs to 15 residues.

Written as DNA, the CDR3 is TGTGCCAGCAGTGACCACAGGGCTGATAATTCACCCCTCCACTTT. This encodes CASSDHRADNSPLHF. The V gene is TRBV6-1, the J gene TRBJ1-6, with D possibly being TRBD1 (6 bases). Germline CDR1 MNHNS, CDR2 SASEGT. The CDR3 is 15 residues long. V lost 3 bases and J 5 bases, leaving 11 bases between the germline ends.

In its sample, this clone was seen once. The chain carries TRBV3-1 (or the pseudogene TRBV3-2) and TRBJ2-3; D might be TRBD2 (6 bases). Trimming stripped 8 bases from V and 1 base from J, with 10 bases between. The length of the CDR3 is 13 residues. Germline-derived CDR1 and CDR2 are LGHDT and YNNKEL (reference sequence). CDR3 nucleotide sequence: TGTGCCAGCGGGGGGACCCGCACAGATACGCAGTATTTT. Amino acid sequence: CASGGTRTDTQYF.

This chain joins TRBV12-5 and TRBJ1-4; 11 bases match TRBD1. CDR1 LGHNT and CDR2 FRNRAP come from the germline V gene. V was clipped by 1 base and J by 11 bases; unmatched bases: 6. The CDR3 length is 15 residues. The CDR3 DNA is TGTGCTAGTGGTTTGGCATGGACAGGGGGCGGGAAACTGTTTTTT. Translation gives CASGLAWTGGGKLFF.

The V and J genes are TRBV4-1 and TRBJ2-1, with TRBD2 matching over 14 bases. Germline V gene lookup returns CDR1 MGHRA and CDR2 YSYEKL. Trimming took 4 bases from V and 5 from J; bases not matched to a gene: 10. CDR3 size: 18 residues. This chain's CDR3 is CASSPGLAGGSLNNEQFF. The CDR3 DNA sequence: TGCGCCAGCAGCCCCGGACTAGCGGGGGGCAGCCTTAACAATGAGCAGTTCTTC.

CDR3 sequence: CASSAMDRVKQFF. The CDR3 nucleotides are TGCGCCAGCAGTGCCATGGACAGGGTAAAGCAGTTCTTC. This rearrangement joins TRBV10-1 to TRBJ2-1, with 8 bases matching TRBD1. CDR3 length: 13 residues. CDR1 is WNHNN, CDR2 SYGVQD, per germline (reference sequence). J gave up 11 bases and V 4 bases, and 7 bases lay outside the gene matches.